This is a list of T cell receptor beta chains from one sample in a study of cytomegalovirus exposure and HLA in healthy donors. Sequencing was performed with immunoSEQ multiplex PCR; in TCRdb, only in-frame clones are kept and a portion is missing. The sample records some 150,000 clones, 80% to 90% being singletons. Source material: PBMCs. Receptors originate from a woman under 30 in good health and CMV-seronegative. Each CDR3 is given with its conserved first and last residue. A D gene is named only where the DNA matches it firmly. Clone size appears in some rows only: once, few, many, or a class for an expanded clone.

TRBD2	TRBJ2-7	TRBV9	.	CASSETPRVSGVYEQYF	TGTGCCAGCAGCGAGACCCCCCGTGTTAGCGGGGTTTACGAGCAGTACTTC
.	TRBJ1-2	TRBV2	.	CASSRTGLTLTNYGYTF	TGTGCCAGCAGTCGAACAGGGCTAACACTCACTAACTATGGCTACACCTTC
TRBD1	TRBJ2-7	TRBV28	few	CASSLLQGGQGTYEQYF	TGTGCCAGCAGCCTGCTGCAAGGCGGACAGGGTACCTACGAGCAGTACTTC
TRBD2	TRBJ2-7	TRBV5-1	.	CASSLGLAGDEQYF	TGCGCCAGCAGCTTGGGTCTAGCGGGAGACGAGCAGTACTTC
TRBD1	TRBJ1-1	TRBV7-9	.	CASSLDGTGGRRTEAFF	TGTGCCAGCAGCTTAGATGGGACAGGGGGCCGGCGGACTGAAGCTTTCTTT
.	TRBJ1-3	TRBV28	.	CASTPLQWNTIYF	TGTGCCAGCACCCCGTTGCAGTGGAACACCATATATTTT
.	TRBJ2-5	TRBV19	.	CASSIPRSFGQETQYF	TGTGCCAGTAGTATTCCACGGAGCTTTGGCCAAGAGACCCAGTACTTC
.	TRBJ1-4	TRBV4-3	.	CASSQSDGTKRHVVFF	TGCGCCAGCAGCCAATCCGACGGGACAAAAAGACATGTGGTGTTTTTT
TRBD1	TRBJ1-5	TRBV9	once	CASSARPGTGNNQPQHF	TGTGCCAGCAGCGCCCGTCCCGGGACAGGGAACAATCAGCCCCAGCATTTT
.	TRBJ1-5	TRBV7-2	.	CASSSSSNQPQHF	TGTGCCAGCAGCTCTTCCAGCAATCAGCCCCAGCATTTT
TRBD2	TRBJ2-7	TRBV4-1	.	CASSRSGRGDEQYF	TGCGCCAGCTCCCGGAGCGGGAGGGGGGACGAGCAGTACTTC
.	TRBJ2-7	TRBV7-9	.	CASSLQGSGGIEQYF	TGTGCCAGCAGCTTACAAGGTAGCGGAGGGATCGAGCAGTACTTC
.	TRBJ1-2	TRBV28	.	CASSLGARYYGYTF	TGTGCCAGCAGTTTGGGGGCGCGGTACTATGGCTACACCTTC
.	TRBJ1-2	TRBV2	.	CASSVREYGYTF	TGTGCCAGCAGTGTAAGAGAATATGGCTACACCTTC
.	TRBJ2-2	TRBV10-3	.	CAISATNTGELFF	TGTGCCATCAGTGCAACGAACACCGGGGAGCTGTTTTTT
TRBD1	TRBJ2-4	TRBV19	.	CASSVQGDRAKNIQYF	TGTGCCAGTAGTGTACAGGGGGATAGGGCCAAAAACATTCAGTACTTC
.	TRBJ1-5	TRBV6-6	few	CASSWTASNQPQHF	TGTGCCAGCAGTTGGACTGCTAGCAATCAGCCCCAGCATTTT
.	TRBJ2-7	TRBV7-9	.	CASSTQGYEQYF	TGTGCCAGCAGCACACAGGGTTACGAGCAGTACTTC
.	TRBJ1-1	TRBV6-1	.	CASSWGQMNTEAFF	TGTGCCAGCAGTTGGGGACAAATGAACACTGAAGCTTTCTTT
.	TRBJ2-3	TRBV2	once	CASSEGGTKDTQYF	TGTGCCAGCAGTGAAGGGGGGACAAAAGATACGCAGTATTTT